A selection of T cell receptor beta chains follows, all from one sample in a study of blood T cell repertoires in COVID-19. TCRdb's copy holds only in-frame clones and misses some; the assay was immunoSEQ multiplex PCR. The table records 150,000 to 200,000 clones, around four fifths of them present only once. The sequenced sample was PBMCs or T cells enriched from blood (not recorded which). Receptor source: a man between 35 and 55 years old who had recovered from COVID-19. Each CDR3 is given without its conserved first and last residue. D genes are given only for firm matches.

j_gene,v_gene,d_gene,CDR3aa
TRBJ1-2,TRBV3-1/TRBV3-2,NA,ASSQGGQIYGYT
TRBJ2-2,TRBV18,NA,ASSPNPLGTTNTGELF
TRBJ2-3,TRBV5-1,TRBD2,ASSLGASGRTDTQY
TRBJ1-2,TRBV4-3,TRBD1,ASSQEFLAGGSYGYT
TRBJ2-7,TRBV5-1,TRBD1,ASSPTGGTYEQY
TRBJ2-3,TRBV18,NA,ASSPRQASVTDTQY
TRBJ2-5,TRBV28,NA,ASSTSGNQETQY
TRBJ2-4,TRBV4-3,NA,ASSQERGGYTAKNIQY
TRBJ2-6,TRBV7-2,NA,ASSARQALSGANVLT
TRBJ2-7,TRBV5-5,TRBD1,ASSFLPGQGYEQY
TRBJ2-1,TRBV28,NA,ASSTSRVGFPYNEQF
TRBJ2-1,TRBV3-1/TRBV3-2,TRBD2,ASSQDGRAFDEQF
TRBJ1-6,TRBV30,TRBD1,AWRTGGALGSPLH
TRBJ1-1,TRBV14,NA,ASSLREGSQGVNTEAF
TRBJ1-5,TRBV2,NA,ASTIGPGQPQH
TRBJ2-2,TRBV7-9,NA,ASSLESGGFTGELF
TRBJ2-3,TRBV25-1,NA,ASRERITDTQY
TRBJ2-5,TRBV3-1/TRBV3-2,TRBD2,ASRINSGRKETQY
TRBJ1-5,TRBV2,TRBD1,ASGQGEGQPQH
TRBJ1-1,TRBV2,TRBD1,ASSTDRGNEAF
TRBJ2-7,TRBV5-5,NA,ASSLTGTSYEQY
TRBJ1-2,TRBV19,NA,ASSTKTGFVGYT
TRBJ2-3,TRBV6-2/TRBV6-3,TRBD2,ASSSRTSGQDTQY
TRBJ1-5,TRBV10-3,NA,AISESHNQPQH
TRBJ1-5,TRBV4-1,NA,ASSEQGRGGNQPQH
TRBJ1-1,TRBV13,TRBD1,ASSWGQGTEAF
TRBJ2-1,TRBV3-1/TRBV3-2,TRBD1,ASSFGTGGYNEQF
TRBJ1-1,TRBV28,TRBD1,ASSLGGGRGLTEAF
TRBJ1-2,TRBV30,TRBD1,ACTGGKYGYT